The next 17 T cell receptor beta chains were all read from a single sample in a study of tumor and adjacent non-tumor tissue in lung cancer. A modified ARM-PCR protocol with three rounds of nested PCR amplified TCRbeta. MiXCR, applied by TCRdb to the multiplex PCR reads, yields one record per CDR3 protein. This sample has more than 55,000 distinct CDR3 sequences, with roughly three quarters found just once. This sample's RNA came from whole unsorted tissue. More than 3 cm separated this lung sample from the edge of the tumor. Specimen: distant non-tumor lung tissue. The receptors derive from a man aged 55 to 70 with non-small cell lung cancer.

Comments on this clonotype: Germline is not matched at one junction end, which may reflect a read error. The V call is TRBV11-2, the J call TRBJ2-1; D ambiguous. The CDR3 runs 13 residues. Per germline, CDR1 SGHAT and CDR2 FQNNGV. DNA for the CDR3: TGTGCCAGCGGCCCAGAACCACAAGGTGAGCAGTCCTTC. This codes for CASGPEPQGEQSF. The variable domain in full, completed from reference TRBV11-2 and TRBJ2-1, reads EAGVAQSPRYKIIEKRQSVAFWCNPISGHATLYWYQQILGQGPKLLIQFQNNGVVDDSQLPKDRFSAERLKGVDSTLKIQPAKLEDSAVYLCASGPEPQGEQSFGPGTRLTVL.

Comment on this clonotype: Since the CDR3 does not end with the conserved phenylalanine or tryptophan, this likely comes from a read error. This chain joins TRBV11-1 and TRBJ2-2; a possible D gene is TRBD2 (5 bases). The germline gives CDR1 SGHAT, CDR2 FQDESV (reference sequence). This CDR3 has 14 residues. CDR3 sequence: CASSYTSGNGELFL. In DNA form, the CDR3 reads TGTGCCAGCAGCTATACTAGTGGCAACGGGGAACTGTTTCTC.

Points on this clonotype: Compared with germline, one end of the junction differs, possibly owing to a read error. The chain has TRBV6-1 and TRBJ2-1, with 8 bases fitting TRBD1. Germline assignment: CDR1 MNHNS and CDR2 SASEGT. CDR3 length: 14 residues. The DNA of the CDR3 is TGTGCCAGCAGTCTAACGGACAGGGCGAATGAGCTGTTTTTC. It encodes CASSLTDRANELFF.

Regarding this clonotype: A read error is likely, as this CDR3 ends without the conserved phenylalanine or tryptophan. The rearrangement links TRBV12-3 or TRBV12-4 to TRBJ2-1, with a possible D match to TRBD1 (5 bases). V was cut by 4 bases and J by 7 bases, with 14 bases left in between. The length of the CDR3 is 14 residues. Here the CDR3 reads CASSSTDPFNEQFL. The CDR3 DNA reads TGTGCCAGCAGTTCGACAGATCCATTTAATGAGCAGTTCTTA.

This clonotype was counted between two and nine times. This sequence joins TRBV11-2 and TRBJ2-7; D is uncertain. The CDR3 is made up of 12 amino acids. Trimming shortened V by 5 bases and J by 4 bases, and 9 bases separated the two germline ends. Looked up from germline, CDR1 is SGHAT and CDR2 is FQNNGV. CDR3 sequence: CASSQNGYEQYF. The DNA for the CDR3 is TGTGCCAGCAGCCAGAACGGGTACGAGCAGTACTTC.

Notes on this clonotype: The junction does not match germline at one end; this may be a read error. The chain recombines TRBV6-1 with TRBJ2-1, with 13 nucleotides matching TRBD2. The CDR3 runs to 16 residues. The germline V gene has CDR1 MNHNS and CDR2 SASEGT. For the CDR3, the DNA is TGTGCCAACAGTGACAGGACTAGCGGGAGATTCTGTGAGCAGTTCTTC. Translated: CANSDRTSGRFCEQFF.

The V call is TRBV4-2, the J call TRBJ2-7; D is perhaps TRBD2 (5 bases). Per germline, CDR1 LGHNA and CDR2 YNFKEQ. This CDR3 is built from 17 residues. V gave up 7 bases and J gave up 5 bases, with 27 bases separating them. The CDR3 sequence: CASTQAVGWERLNEQYF. CDR3 DNA sequence: TGTGCCAGCACCCAGGCGGTGGGGTGGGAGCGTCTAAACGAGCAGTACTTC.

Comment on this clonotype: A read error may account for a junction end that differs from germline. CDR3 sequence: CASRGWGPTNEHNF. In nucleotides, the CDR3 is TGTGCCAGCCGGGGGTGGGGGCCAACCAACGAGCATAACTTC. This chain joins TRBV6-2 or TRBV6-3 and TRBJ2-7, with D perhaps given as TRBD1 or TRBD2 (6 bases each). The CDR3 totals 14 residues. Germline CDR1 is MNHEY and CDR2 is SVGEGT.

A note on this clonotype: Here the CDR3 omits its conserved ending phenylalanine or tryptophan, so a read error is the likely source. The V gene is TRBV11-3, the J gene TRBJ2-1; 7 bases line up with TRBD2. The CDR3 is made up of 16 amino acids. Germline CDR1 and CDR2: SGHNT and YENEEA. The CDR3 nucleotides read TGTGTCAGCAGCTCAGCGGGGACCTCGTTAAACAATAAGCAGTTCTTG. Translation: CVSSSAGTSLNNKQFL.

To note about this clonotype: One end of the junction varies from germline; a read error may be responsible. The V gene is TRBV5-6, the J gene TRBJ2-7; D is ambiguous. Germline loops: CDR1 SGHDT, CDR2 YYEEEE. The CDR3 is 14 amino acids. CDR3 sequence reads: CAISFGTDSYEQYF. In DNA, the CDR3 is TGTGCCATCAGCTTTGGAACAGACTCATACGAGCAGTACTTC.

About this clonotype: Possible read error: a much larger clone is one base away. For the CDR3, the DNA is TGTGCCACCAGGTCAGGGCCTCATTTTGGCTACACCTTC. Amino acids: CATRSGPHFGYTF. This chain joins TRBV24-1 and TRBJ1-2; tentative D call: TRBD1 (5 bases). V was clipped by 7 bases and J by 7 bases, with 15 bases between them. Germline lookup yields CDR1 KGHDR and CDR2 SFDVKD. The CDR3 runs 13 residues.

In the case of this clonotype: Because the CDR3's place on the DNA is in doubt, the DNA is left out and the CDR3 is given as listed by TCRdb. This chain uses TRBV7-8 with TRBJ1-2; the listed D gene, TRBD1, was not tested against the DNA. Germline V CDR1 and CDR2: SGHVS, FQNEAQ. The CDR3 spans 15 residues, counting both ends. The CDR3 loop is CAIGKPDRRRYGCTF.

The count of this clonotype is one. This sequence may be a read error, since a much larger clone differs from it by one base. The chain links TRBV2 to TRBJ2-5, with D tentatively TRBD1 (6 bases). V dropped 6 bases and J dropped 7 bases, with 18 bases sitting between them. This CDR3 is 14 amino acids long. The germline V gene has CDR1 SNHLY and CDR2 FYNNEI. CDR3 protein: CASRVGHQGGTQYF. In nucleotides, the CDR3 is TGTGCCAGCAGAGTGGGACACCAAGGGGGGACCCAGTACTTC.

On this clonotype: Sequence at one end of the junction differs from germline and may be a read error. The chain joins TRBV5-1 to TRBJ2-5, with no clear D. The V gene's germline CDR1 is SGHRS and CDR2 YFSETQ. There are 14 residues in the CDR3. The CDR3 here is CASNLADGQEAQYF. The CDR3 nucleotides are TGCGCCAGCAACTTGGCCGACGGGCAAGAGGCCCAGTACTTC.

Only a few counts were recorded for this clonotype. This may be a read error: a much more frequent sequence differs by one nucleotide. The chain links TRBV11-2 to TRBJ2-7; D unresolved. The V and J ends lost 1 base and 2 bases respectively, with 15 bases between them. Germline V gives CDR1 SGHAT, CDR2 FQNNGV. There are 16 residues in the CDR3. The CDR3: CASSLAGRPRAYEQYF. DNA for the CDR3: TGTGCCAGCAGCTTAGCGGGCAGACCCCGGGCCTACGAGCAGTACTTC.

The chain has TRBV19 and TRBJ2-2; tentatively, D is TRBD2 (5 bases). Germline CDR1 reads LNHDA; CDR2 reads SQIVND (reference sequence). V lost 7 bases, J lost 0 bases, and 15 bases lay in between. The CDR3 is 16 residues long. CDR3 sequence reads: CASTPGCSANTGELFF. CDR3 nucleotide sequence: TGTGCCAGTACCCCGGGATGTTCCGCGAACACCGGGGAGCTGTTTTTT.

This clonotype occurred many times. One end of the junction fails to match germline, which may point to a read error. The chain employs TRBV20-1 and TRBJ2-1; TRBD2 aligns across 12 bases. The CDR3 runs 15 residues. Germline V CDR1 and CDR2: DFQATT, SNEGSKA (reference sequence). DNA for the CDR3: TGCAGTACCCGCAGAGGACTAGCGGGACTCAATGAGCAGCTCTTC. Translating it yields CSTRRGLAGLNEQLF.